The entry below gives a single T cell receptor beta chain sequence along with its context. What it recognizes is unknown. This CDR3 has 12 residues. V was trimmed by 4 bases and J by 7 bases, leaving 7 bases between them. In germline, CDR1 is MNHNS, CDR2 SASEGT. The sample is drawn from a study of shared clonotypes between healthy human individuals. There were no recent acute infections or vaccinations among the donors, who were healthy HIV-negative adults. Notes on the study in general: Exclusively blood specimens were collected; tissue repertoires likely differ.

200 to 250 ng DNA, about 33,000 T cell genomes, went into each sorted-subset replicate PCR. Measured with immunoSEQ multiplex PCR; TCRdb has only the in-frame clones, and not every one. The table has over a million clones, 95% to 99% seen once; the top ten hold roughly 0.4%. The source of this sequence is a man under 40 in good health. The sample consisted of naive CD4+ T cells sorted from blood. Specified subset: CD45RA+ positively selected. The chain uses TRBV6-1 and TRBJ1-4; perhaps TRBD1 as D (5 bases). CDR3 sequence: CASSVRVEKLFF. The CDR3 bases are TGTGCCAGCAGTGTCAGGGTTGAAAAACTGTTTTTT.